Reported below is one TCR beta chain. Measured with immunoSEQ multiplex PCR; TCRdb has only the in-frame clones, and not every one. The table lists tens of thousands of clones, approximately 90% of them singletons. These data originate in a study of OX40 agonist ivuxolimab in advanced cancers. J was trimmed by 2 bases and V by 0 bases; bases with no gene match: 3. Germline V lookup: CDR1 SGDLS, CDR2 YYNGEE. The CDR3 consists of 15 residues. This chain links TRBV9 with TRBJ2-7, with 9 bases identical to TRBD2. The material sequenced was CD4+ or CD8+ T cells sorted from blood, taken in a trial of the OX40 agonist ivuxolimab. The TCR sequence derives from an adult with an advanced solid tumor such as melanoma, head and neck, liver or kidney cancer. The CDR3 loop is CASSVGGTSTYEQYF. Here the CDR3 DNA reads TGTGCCAGCAGCGTAGGAGGGACTAGCACCTACGAGCAGTACTTC.